Listed below are T cell receptor beta chains from one sample, sequenced in a study of blood T cell repertoires in COVID-19. TCRdb keeps only in-frame clones here, not all; method: immunoSEQ multiplex PCR. The profile shows roughly 150,000 clones, roughly 84% of them singletons. Input material: peripheral blood. These receptors were obtained from a woman aged 55-69 years with COVID-19, enrolled during active disease. CDR3s include the opening cysteine and the closing phenylalanine or tryptophan. The D gene is left open where the match is weak. Some rows mark clone size as missing; the rest say once, few, many or name a class of expanded clone.

>NA|TRBD1|TRBJ2-5|TRBV7-3
CASSLNTGGQETQYF
TGTGCCAGCAGCTTAAATACAGGGGGGCAAGAGACCCAGTACTTC
>NA|NA|TRBJ1-1|TRBV7-2
CASSLVPGMNTEAFF
TGTGCCAGCAGCTTAGTTCCAGGAATGAACACTGAAGCTTTCTTT
>once|NA|TRBJ2-6|TRBV11-2
CASSLGTFPSGANVLTF
TGTGCCAGCAGCCTCGGGACTTTCCCCTCTGGGGCCAACGTCCTGACTTTC
>NA|TRBD1|TRBJ1-2|TRBV9
CASSVRGPGTGVPLGYGYTF
TGTGCCAGCAGCGTCAGGGGTCCCGGGACAGGGGTCCCCTTGGGCTATGGCTACACCTTC
>NA|TRBD1|TRBJ2-5|TRBV12-5
CASGLVQGAPETQYF
TGTGCTAGTGGTTTGGTCCAGGGGGCGCCGGAGACCCAGTACTTC
>NA|TRBD1|TRBJ1-1|TRBV6-5
CASSYSGTGNTEAFF
TGTGCCAGCAGTTACTCTGGGACAGGGAACACTGAAGCTTTCTTT
>NA|NA|TRBJ1-3|TRBV19
CASSFAGTLGNTIYF
TGTGCCAGTAGTTTCGCGGGGACCCTGGGAAACACCATATATTTT
>NA|TRBD2|TRBJ2-7|TRBV2
CASRMTSGRPGGYF
TGTGCCAGCAGAATGACTAGCGGGAGGCCCGGGGGGTACTTC
>NA|NA|TRBJ1-4|TRBV29-1
CSAMIGGGEKLFF
TGCAGCGCCATGATTGGAGGTGGTGAAAAACTGTTTTTT
>NA|NA|TRBJ2-7|TRBV7-9
CASNEGVEQYF
TGTGCCAGCAACGAAGGGGTCGAGCAGTACTTC
>many|NA|TRBJ2-7|TRBV7-9
CASSSTPREQYF
TGTGCCAGCAGCTCCACTCCCCGAGAGCAGTACTTC
>NA|NA|TRBJ1-1|TRBV11-2
CASSFFGTSNTEAFF
TGTGCCAGCAGCTTCTTCGGGACATCGAACACTGAAGCTTTCTTT
>NA|NA|TRBJ1-5|TRBV7-6
CASSSGGPQAQHF
TGTGCCAGCAGCTCCGGGGGGCCTCAGGCCCAGCATTTT
>NA|TRBD2|TRBJ2-1|TRBV6-5
CASSYGGETYNEQFF
TGTGCCAGCAGTTACGGGGGGGAGACCTACAATGAGCAGTTCTTC
>NA|TRBD2|TRBJ2-1|TRBV7-8
CASRGEKAGGNEQFF
TGTGCCAGCAGAGGTGAGAAAGCGGGAGGTAATGAGCAGTTCTTC
>NA|NA|TRBJ2-1|TRBV5-1
CASSMSSSYNEQFF
TGCGCCAGCAGCATGAGTTCCTCCTACAATGAGCAGTTCTTC
>NA|TRBD2|TRBJ2-1|TRBV9
CASSQGLAGVFNEQFF
TGTGCCAGCAGCCAGGGACTAGCGGGAGTGTTTAATGAGCAGTTCTTC
>few|TRBD2|TRBJ2-7|TRBV18
CASSPPLAGGSYEQYF
TGTGCCAGCTCACCACCCCTAGCGGGAGGTTCCTACGAGCAGTACTTC
>NA|NA|TRBJ2-2|TRBV21-1
CASSPRGNGELFF
TGTGCCAGCAGTCCCAGGGGGAACGGGGAGCTGTTTTTT
>NA|NA|TRBJ1-2|TRBV6-1
CASTADTGLGYTF
TGTGCCAGCACCGCCGACACCGGCCTGGGCTACACCTTC
>NA|NA|TRBJ2-1|TRBV7-2
CASSSRRTTNNEQFF
TGTGCCAGCAGCTCCCGGCGAACTACTAACAATGAGCAGTTCTTC
>NA|NA|TRBJ1-6|TRBV15
CATSSSTGSNSPLHF
TGTGCCACCAGCAGTTCGACAGGTTCGAATTCACCCCTCCACTTT
>few|NA|TRBJ1-3|TRBV7-3
CASSLIPGTTTGNTIYF
TGTGCCAGCAGCTTAATTCCCGGGACAACTACCGGAAACACCATATATTTT
>NA|TRBD1|TRBJ2-4|TRBV7-9
CASSSEGASALKEYF
TGTGCCAGCAGCTCCGAGGGGGCCTCGGCCTTAAAAGAGTACTTC
>NA|TRBD1|TRBJ2-2|TRBV29-1
CSVRDRGYSGELFF
TGCAGCGTCCGGGACAGGGGTTATAGCGGGGAGCTGTTTTTT
>NA|TRBD1|TRBJ1-4|TRBV9
CASSVAGGEKLFF
TGTGCCAGCAGCGTAGCAGGGGGTGAAAAACTGTTTTTT
>NA|TRBD1|TRBJ1-5|TRBV15
CATSRDQGDQPQHF
TGTGCCACCAGCAGAGACCAGGGGGATCAGCCCCAGCATTTT
>once|TRBD2|TRBJ2-1|TRBV6-5
CATRRLADYNEQFF
TGTGCCACCCGGCGCCTAGCGGATTACAATGAGCAGTTCTTC
>NA|NA|TRBJ1-4|TRBV5-5
CASSLGLRGNEKLFF
TGTGCCAGCAGCTTAGGGCTAAGGGGGAATGAAAAACTGTTTTTT
>NA|TRBD2|TRBJ2-1|TRBV9
CASSVVISGPYNEQFF
TGTGCCAGCAGCGTAGTGATTAGCGGGCCTTACAATGAGCAGTTCTTC
>NA|NA|TRBJ1-4|TRBV5-5
CASSKGQYEKLFF
TGTGCCAGCAGCAAAGGACAGTATGAAAAACTGTTTTTT
>NA|NA|TRBJ2-3|TRBV18
CASSLGADTDTQYF
TGTGCCAGCTCACTGGGGGCCGACACAGATACGCAGTATTTT
>few|TRBD2|TRBJ2-3|TRBV11-2
CASSLDGTNTDTQYF
TGTGCCAGCAGCTTAGATGGGACTAACACAGATACGCAGTATTTT
>NA|NA|TRBJ2-5|TRBV5-4
CASRDYEETQYF
TGTGCCAGCAGGGACTACGAAGAGACCCAGTACTTC
>NA|TRBD1|TRBJ1-1|TRBV19
CASSIGTGAVTEAFF
TGTGCCAGTAGTATAGGGACAGGCGCAGTCACTGAAGCTTTCTTT
>NA|TRBD1|TRBJ1-2|TRBV3-1/TRBV3-2
CASSQGTGAYYGYTF
TGTGCCAGCAGCCAAGGTACAGGGGCCTACTATGGCTACACCTTC
>once|NA|TRBJ2-3|TRBV7-3
CASSLGGVYTQYF
TGTGCCAGCAGCTTAGGAGGGGTGTATACGCAGTATTTT
>NA|NA|TRBJ2-1|TRBV10-2
CASSVQASYEQFF
TGCGCCAGCAGCGTCCAGGCTAGCTATGAGCAGTTCTTC
>NA|NA|TRBJ2-1|TRBV6-1
CASSEARESNEQFF
TGTGCCAGCAGTGAAGCAAGGGAGTCCAATGAGCAGTTCTTC
>NA|NA|TRBJ1-1|TRBV19
CASSPQGLNTEAFF
TGTGCCAGTAGTCCCCAGGGGCTGAACACTGAAGCTTTCTTT
>NA|NA|TRBJ1-3|TRBV15
CATSRDPGPGNTIYF
TGTGCCACCAGCAGAGATCCTGGCCCTGGAAACACCATATATTTT
>NA|NA|TRBJ2-7|TRBV4-1
CASSQDSPQGGIAYEQYF
TGCGCCAGCAGCCAAGATTCGCCACAGGGTGGGATAGCCTACGAGCAGTACTTC
>once|TRBD1|TRBJ1-5|TRBV5-1
CASSPGTGNQPQHF
TGCGCCAGCAGCCCCGGGACAGGAAACCAGCCCCAGCATTTT
>NA|NA|TRBJ2-5|TRBV6-5
CASRLQETQYF
TGTGCCAGCCGACTTCAAGAGACCCAGTACTTC
>NA|TRBD1|TRBJ1-2|TRBV19
CASSSGQGRGYGYTF
TGTGCCAGTAGCTCGGGACAGGGCCGGGGCTATGGCTACACCTTC
>NA|TRBD1|TRBJ1-5|TRBV6-5
CASSYSGTGSQPQHF
TGTGCCAGCAGTTACTCGGGGACAGGATCTCAGCCCCAGCATTTT
>NA|NA|TRBJ1-1|TRBV10-2
CASSEHPNTEAFF
TGCGCCAGCAGTGAACACCCAAACACTGAAGCTTTCTTT
>NA|NA|TRBJ1-1|TRBV6-6
CASILRQARNTEAFF
TGTGCCAGCATTCTTAGACAGGCGAGGAACACTGAAGCTTTCTTT
>NA|NA|TRBJ1-1|TRBV6-5
CASSLGTTEAFF
TGTGCCAGCAGTCTAGGAACCACTGAAGCTTTCTTT
>once|NA|TRBJ2-7|TRBV18
CASSPPGTSPYEQYF
TGTGCCAGCTCACCTCCCGGGACTTCCCCCTACGAGCAGTACTTC